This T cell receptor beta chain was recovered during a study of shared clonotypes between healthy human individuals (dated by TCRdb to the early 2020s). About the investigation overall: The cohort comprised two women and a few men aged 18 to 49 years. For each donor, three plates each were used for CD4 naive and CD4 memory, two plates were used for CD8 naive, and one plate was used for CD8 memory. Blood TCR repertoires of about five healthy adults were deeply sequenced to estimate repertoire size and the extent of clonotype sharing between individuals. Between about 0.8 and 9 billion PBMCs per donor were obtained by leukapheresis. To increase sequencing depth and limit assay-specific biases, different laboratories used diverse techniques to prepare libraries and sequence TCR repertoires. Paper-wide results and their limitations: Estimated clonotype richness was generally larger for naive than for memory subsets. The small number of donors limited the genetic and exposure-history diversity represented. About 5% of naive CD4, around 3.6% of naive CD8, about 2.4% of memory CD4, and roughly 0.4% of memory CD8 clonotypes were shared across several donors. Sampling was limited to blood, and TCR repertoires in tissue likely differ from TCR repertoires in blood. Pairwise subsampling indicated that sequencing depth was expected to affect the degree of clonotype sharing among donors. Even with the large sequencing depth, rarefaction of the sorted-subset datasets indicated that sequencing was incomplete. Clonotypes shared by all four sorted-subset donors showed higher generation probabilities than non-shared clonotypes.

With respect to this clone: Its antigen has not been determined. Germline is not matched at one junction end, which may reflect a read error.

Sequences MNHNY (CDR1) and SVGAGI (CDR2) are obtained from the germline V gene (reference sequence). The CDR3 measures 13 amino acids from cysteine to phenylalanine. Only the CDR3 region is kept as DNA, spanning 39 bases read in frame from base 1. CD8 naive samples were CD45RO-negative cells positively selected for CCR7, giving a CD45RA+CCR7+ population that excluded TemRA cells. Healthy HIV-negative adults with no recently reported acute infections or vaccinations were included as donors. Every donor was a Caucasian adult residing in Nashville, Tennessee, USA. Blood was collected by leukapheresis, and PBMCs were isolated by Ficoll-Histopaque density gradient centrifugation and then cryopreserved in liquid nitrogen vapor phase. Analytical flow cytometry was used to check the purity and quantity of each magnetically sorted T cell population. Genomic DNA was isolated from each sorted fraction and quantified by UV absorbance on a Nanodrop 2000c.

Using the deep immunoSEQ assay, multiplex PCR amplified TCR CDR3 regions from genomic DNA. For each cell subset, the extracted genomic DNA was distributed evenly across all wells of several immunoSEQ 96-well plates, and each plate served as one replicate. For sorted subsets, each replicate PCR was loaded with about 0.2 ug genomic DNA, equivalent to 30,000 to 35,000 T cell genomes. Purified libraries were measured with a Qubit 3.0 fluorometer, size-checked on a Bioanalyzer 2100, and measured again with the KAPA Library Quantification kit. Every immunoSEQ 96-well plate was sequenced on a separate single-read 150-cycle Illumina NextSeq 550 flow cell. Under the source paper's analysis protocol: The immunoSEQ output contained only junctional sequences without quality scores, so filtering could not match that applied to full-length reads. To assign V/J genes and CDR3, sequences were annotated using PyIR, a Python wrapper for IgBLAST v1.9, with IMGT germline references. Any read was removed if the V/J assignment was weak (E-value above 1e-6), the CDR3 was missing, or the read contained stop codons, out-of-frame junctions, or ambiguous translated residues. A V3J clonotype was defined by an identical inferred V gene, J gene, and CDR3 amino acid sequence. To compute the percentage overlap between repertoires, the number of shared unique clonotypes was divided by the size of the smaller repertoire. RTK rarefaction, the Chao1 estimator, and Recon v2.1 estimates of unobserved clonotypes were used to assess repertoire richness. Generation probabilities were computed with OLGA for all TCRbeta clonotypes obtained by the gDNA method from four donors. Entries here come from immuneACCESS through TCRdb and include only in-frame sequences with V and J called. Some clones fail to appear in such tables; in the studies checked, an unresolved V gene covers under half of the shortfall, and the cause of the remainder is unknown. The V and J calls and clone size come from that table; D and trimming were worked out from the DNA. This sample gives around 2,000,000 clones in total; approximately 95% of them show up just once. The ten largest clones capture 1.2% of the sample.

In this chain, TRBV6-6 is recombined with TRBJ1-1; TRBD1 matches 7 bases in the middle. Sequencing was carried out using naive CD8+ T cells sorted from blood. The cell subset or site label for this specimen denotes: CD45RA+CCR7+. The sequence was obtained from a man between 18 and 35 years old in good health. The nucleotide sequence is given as TGTGCCAGCAGTTATGACAGGGACGAAGAAGGTTTCTTT. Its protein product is CASSYDRDEEGFF.